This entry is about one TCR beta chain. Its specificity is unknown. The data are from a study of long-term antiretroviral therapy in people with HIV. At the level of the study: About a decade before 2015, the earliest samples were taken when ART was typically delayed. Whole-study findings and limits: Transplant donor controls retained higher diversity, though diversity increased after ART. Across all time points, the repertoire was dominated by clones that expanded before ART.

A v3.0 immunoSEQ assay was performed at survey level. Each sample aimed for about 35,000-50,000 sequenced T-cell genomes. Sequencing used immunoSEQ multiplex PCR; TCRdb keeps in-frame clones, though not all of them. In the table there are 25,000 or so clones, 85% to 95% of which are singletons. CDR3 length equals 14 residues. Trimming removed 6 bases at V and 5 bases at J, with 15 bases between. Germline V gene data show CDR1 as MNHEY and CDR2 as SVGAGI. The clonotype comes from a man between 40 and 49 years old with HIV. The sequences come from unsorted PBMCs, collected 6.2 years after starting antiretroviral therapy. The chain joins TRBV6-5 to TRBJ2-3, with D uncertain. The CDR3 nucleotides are TGTGCCAGCAGACGCTCGAGTGAGTTAGATACGCAGTATTTT. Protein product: CASRRSSELDTQYF.